This TCR beta chain was observed in a study of cytomegalovirus exposure and HLA in healthy donors. Findings and limits, study-wide: Association of a missense DCLRE1C variant with TCR beta V- and J-gene trimming was reported in a later analysis.

J gave up 3 bases and V 4 bases, and 13 bases lay outside the gene matches. The CDR3 consists of 18 residues. The germline V gene encodes CDR1 SGHTA and CDR2 FQGNSA. Concerning this clone: Its antigen remains unidentified.

PCR employed 60 Vbeta and 13 Jbeta primers. Generated by immunoSEQ multiplex PCR, the TCRdb table keeps only in-frame clones and is missing some. The sample records 150,000 to 200,000 clones, over 60% being singletons. This sequence joins TRBV7-2 and TRBJ2-3, with 10 bases matching TRBD1. The receptor comes from a man aged 40-49 years in good health and CMV-seropositive. The sample consisted of PBMCs. CDR3 residues: CASSSTGGGASGTDTQYF. The CDR3 DNA reads TGTGCCAGCAGCTCGACAGGGGGCGGCGCGAGCGGGACAGATACGCAGTATTTT.